The source of this T cell receptor (beta chain) is a study of T cells after yellow fever vaccination. Study information: Fractions of limited cellularity were prepared by means of SMART-Seq v4 Ultra Low Input. Study outcomes and limitations: Abundant bulk-population clonotypes could contaminate the FACS-sorted repertoires.

V lost 2 bases, J lost 3 bases, and 6 bases lay in between. CDR1 and CDR2 (germline): KGHDR, SFDVKD. The CDR3 spans 13 residues. This clonotype was seen a handful of times. Antigen specificity is unknown. TCRdb passed the 5' RACE reads through MiXCR, listing each CDR3 protein once. The sample carries approximately 610,000 distinct CDR3 sequences, roughly 17% recorded once. The rearrangement joins TRBV24-1 to TRBJ2-5; D is undetermined. The sample was PBMCs, taken more than 4 days after the first yellow fever vaccination. The receptor comes from a man younger than 30 who received the YFV17D yellow fever vaccine. The CDR3 spells CATSDSWKETQYF. Written as DNA, the CDR3 is TGTGCCACCAGTGATTCCTGGAAAGAGACCCAGTACTTC.